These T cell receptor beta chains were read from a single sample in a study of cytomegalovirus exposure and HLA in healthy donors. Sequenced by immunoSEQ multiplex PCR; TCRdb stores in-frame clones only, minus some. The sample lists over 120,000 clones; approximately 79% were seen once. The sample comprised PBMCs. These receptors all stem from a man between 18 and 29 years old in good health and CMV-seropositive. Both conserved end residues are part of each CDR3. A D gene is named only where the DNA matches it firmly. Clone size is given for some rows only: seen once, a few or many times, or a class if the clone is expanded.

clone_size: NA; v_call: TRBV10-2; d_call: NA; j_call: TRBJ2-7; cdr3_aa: CASSNLASSYEQYF; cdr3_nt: TGCGCCAGCAGTAACCTAGCGTCGTCCTACGAGCAGTACTTC
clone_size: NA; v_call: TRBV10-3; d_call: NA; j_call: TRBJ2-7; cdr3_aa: CAISGRDSRIEQYF; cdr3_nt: TGTGCCATCAGCGGGAGGGACAGCCGGATCGAGCAGTACTTC
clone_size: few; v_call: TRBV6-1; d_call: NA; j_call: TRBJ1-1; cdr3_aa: CASSASRGHFRAEAFF; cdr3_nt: TGTGCCAGCAGTGCATCGCGAGGACACTTTAGGGCTGAAGCTTTCTTT
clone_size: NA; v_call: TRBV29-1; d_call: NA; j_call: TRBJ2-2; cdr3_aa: CSVEGTLANTGELFF; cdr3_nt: TGCAGCGTTGAAGGTACTCTTGCGAACACCGGGGAGCTGTTTTTT
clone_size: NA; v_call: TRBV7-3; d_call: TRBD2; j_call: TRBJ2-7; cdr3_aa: CASSLWGLAGAQVSYEQYF; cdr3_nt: TGTGCCAGCAGCCTATGGGGACTAGCGGGAGCACAGGTGTCCTACGAGCAGTACTTC
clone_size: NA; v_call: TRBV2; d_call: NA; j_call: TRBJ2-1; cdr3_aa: CASKPDFNPISEQFF; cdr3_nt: TGTGCCAGCAAACCGGACTTTAACCCCATCAGTGAGCAGTTCTTC
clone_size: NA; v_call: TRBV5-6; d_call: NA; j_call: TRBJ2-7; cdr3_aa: CASSSRQDLSYEQYF; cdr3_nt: TGTGCCAGCAGTTCTAGACAGGACTTATCCTACGAGCAGTACTTC
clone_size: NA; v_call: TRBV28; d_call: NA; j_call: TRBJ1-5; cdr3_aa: CASSLQAGQPQHF; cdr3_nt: TGTGCCAGCAGTTTACAGGCGGGCCAGCCCCAGCATTTT
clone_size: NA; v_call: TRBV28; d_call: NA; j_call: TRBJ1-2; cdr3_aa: CASSLKGLYGYTF; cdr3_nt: TGTGCCAGCAGTTTGAAGGGACTCTATGGCTACACCTTC
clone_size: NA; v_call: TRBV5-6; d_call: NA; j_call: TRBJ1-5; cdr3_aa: CASSWGGSRNQPQHF; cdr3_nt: TGTGCCAGCAGCTGGGGGGGGAGTCGCAATCAGCCCCAGCATTTT
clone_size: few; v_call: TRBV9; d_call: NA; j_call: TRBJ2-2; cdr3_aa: CASSVGGIANGELFF; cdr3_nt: TGTGCCAGCAGCGTAGGCGGGATCGCTAACGGGGAGCTGTTTTTT
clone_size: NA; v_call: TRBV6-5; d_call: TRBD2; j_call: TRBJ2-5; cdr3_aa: CASSYTGTSGGETQYF; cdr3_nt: TGTGCCAGCAGTTACACCGGGACTAGCGGGGGGGAGACCCAGTACTTC
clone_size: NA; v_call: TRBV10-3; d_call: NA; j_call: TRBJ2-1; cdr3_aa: CAARQVTNNEQFF; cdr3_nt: TGTGCCGCCAGACAGGTTACTAACAATGAGCAGTTCTTC
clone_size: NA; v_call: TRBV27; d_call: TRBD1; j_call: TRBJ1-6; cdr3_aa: CASSQRTGGTPLHF; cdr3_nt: TGTGCCAGCAGTCAGAGGACAGGGGGGACGCCCCTCCACTTT
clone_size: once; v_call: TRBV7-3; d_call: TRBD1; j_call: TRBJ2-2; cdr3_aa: CASSPLGQGGELFF; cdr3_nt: TGTGCCAGCAGCCCTCTCGGACAGGGCGGGGAGCTGTTTTTT
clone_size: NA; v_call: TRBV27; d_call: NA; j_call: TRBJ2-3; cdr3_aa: CASSLTVADTQYF; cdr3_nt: TGTGCCAGCAGTTTAACTGTTGCAGATACGCAGTATTTT
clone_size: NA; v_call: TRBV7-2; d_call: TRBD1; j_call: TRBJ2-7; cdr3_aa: CASSLMQGVFHEQYF; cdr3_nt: TGTGCCAGCAGCTTAATGCAGGGGGTTTTCCACGAGCAGTACTTC
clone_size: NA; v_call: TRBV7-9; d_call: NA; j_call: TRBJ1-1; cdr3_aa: CASSLGQNTEAFF; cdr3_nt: TGTGCCAGCAGCTTGGGGCAGAACACTGAAGCTTTCTTT